This T cell receptor beta chain was sequenced for a study of CD8+ T cells in alopecia areata. Findings and caveats of the study: Clonality exceeded that of normal scalp in lesional scalp, most notably in alopecia totalis/universalis. Sequence data from scalp samples additionally include resident alphabeta T cells of normal skin.

Germline values: CDR1 SQVTM, CDR2 ANQGSEA. The CDR3 loop spans 15 amino acids. Concerning this clone: Its specificity is unknown.

Sequencing used cDNA as its template, made by extracting RNA and reverse transcribing it. Here immunoSEQ multiplex PCR was the method, and the copy in TCRdb shows in-frame clones only, minus some. The sample shows some 150,000 clones, around 62% of them seen only once. The V and J genes are TRBV29-1 and TRBJ2-3, with 10 bases lining up with TRBD2. The J call may not be correct, given that the DNA end is closer to TRBJ2-1. Sequences were obtained from CD8+ T cells sorted from blood. The TCR comes from a human donor in good health. The CDR3 DNA reads TGCAGCGTTGTCCCTAGCGGGAGATTTTCCGATGAGCAGTTCTTC. This sequence encodes CSVVPSGRFSDEQFF.